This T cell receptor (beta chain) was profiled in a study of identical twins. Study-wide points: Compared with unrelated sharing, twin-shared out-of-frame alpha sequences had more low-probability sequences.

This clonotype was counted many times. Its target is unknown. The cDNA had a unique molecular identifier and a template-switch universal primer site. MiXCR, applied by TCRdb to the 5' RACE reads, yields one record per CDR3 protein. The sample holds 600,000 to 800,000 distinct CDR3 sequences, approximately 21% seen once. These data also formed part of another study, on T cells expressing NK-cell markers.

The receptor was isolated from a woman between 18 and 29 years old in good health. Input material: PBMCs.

CDR3 nucleotides: TGCAGCGTTGTTCACAGCTACTATGGCTACACCTTC. Its protein is CSVVHSYYGYTF. The rearrangement links TRBV29-1 to TRBJ1-2; unclear D gene. With 4 bases removed from V and 3 bases from J, the gap between germline ends came to 9 bases. The CDR3 covers 12 residues. CDR1 and CDR2 from the germline V gene are SQVTM and ANQGSEA.